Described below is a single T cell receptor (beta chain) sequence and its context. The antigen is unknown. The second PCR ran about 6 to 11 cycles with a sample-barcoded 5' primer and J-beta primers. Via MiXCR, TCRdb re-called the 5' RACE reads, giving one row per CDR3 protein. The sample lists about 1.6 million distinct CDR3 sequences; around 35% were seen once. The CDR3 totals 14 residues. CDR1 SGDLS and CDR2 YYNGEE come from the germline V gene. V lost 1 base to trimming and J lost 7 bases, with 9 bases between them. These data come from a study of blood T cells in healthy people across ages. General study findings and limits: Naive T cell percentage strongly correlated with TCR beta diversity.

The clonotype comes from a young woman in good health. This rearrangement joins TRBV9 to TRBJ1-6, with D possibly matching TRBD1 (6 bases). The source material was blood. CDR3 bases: TGTGCCAGCAGCGTAAGGGGGGAAAATTCACCCCTCCACTTT. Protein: CASSVRGENSPLHF. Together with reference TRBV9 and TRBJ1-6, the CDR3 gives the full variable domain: DSGVTQTPKHLITATGQRVTLRCSPRSGDLSVYWYQQSLDQGLQFLIQYYNGEERAKGNILERFSAQQFPDLHSELNLSSLELGDSALYFCASSVRGENSPLHFGNGTRLTVT.